This entry features one TCR beta chain sequence. This sample stems from a study of OX40 agonist ivuxolimab in advanced cancers. Trimming shortened V by 5 bases and J by 0 bases, and 14 bases separated the two germline ends. The germline CDR1 and CDR2 sequences are MDHEN and SYDVKM. This CDR3 is built from 16 residues. Sequencing was performed with immunoSEQ multiplex PCR; in TCRdb, only in-frame clones are kept and a portion is missing. The sample lists some 90,000 clones, about 90% occurring once. This chain links TRBV28 with TRBJ2-1; TRBD2 is a possible D gene (6 bases). This specimen consisted of CD4+ or CD8+ T cells sorted from blood, obtained in a trial of the OX40 agonist ivuxolimab. The clonotype was recovered from an adult with an advanced solid tumor such as melanoma, head and neck, liver or kidney cancer. The CDR3 spells CASSAKTSISYNEQFF. CDR3 nucleotides: TGTGCCAGCAGTGCAAAGACTAGTATCTCCTACAATGAGCAGTTCTTC.